The sequence of this T cell receptor (beta chain) was determined in a study of blood T cell repertoires in COVID-19. Background on the study: There were acute and convalescent COVID-19 samples, and they came from the United States, Italy and Spain. PBMCs, B-cell-depleted T cells, or T cells provided the cDNA or gDNA that made up the material.

In the original workflow: Estimates of nucleated cell counts were drawn from the amplification of reference gene primers. Method: immunoSEQ multiplex PCR; TCRdb's copy keeps in-frame clones and lacks some. V, J and clone size derive from that table, while D and trimming were established from the DNA sequence. The table lists 250,000 to 300,000 clones, approximately 85% of them singletons, with around 5.5% in the top ten. The length of the CDR3 is 13 residues. Between the trimmed V and J ends, which lost 1 base and 6 bases, there was a span of 10 bases. The V gene is TRBV12-3 or TRBV12-4, the J gene TRBJ2-7; D is undetermined. Sequencing was carried out using peripheral blood. The TCR was taken from a man aged 45-60 years with active or convalescent COVID-19. The CDR3 loop is CASSLGAPPEQYF. The CDR3 nucleotides read TGTGCCAGCAGTTTAGGGGCTCCACCCGAGCAGTACTTC.